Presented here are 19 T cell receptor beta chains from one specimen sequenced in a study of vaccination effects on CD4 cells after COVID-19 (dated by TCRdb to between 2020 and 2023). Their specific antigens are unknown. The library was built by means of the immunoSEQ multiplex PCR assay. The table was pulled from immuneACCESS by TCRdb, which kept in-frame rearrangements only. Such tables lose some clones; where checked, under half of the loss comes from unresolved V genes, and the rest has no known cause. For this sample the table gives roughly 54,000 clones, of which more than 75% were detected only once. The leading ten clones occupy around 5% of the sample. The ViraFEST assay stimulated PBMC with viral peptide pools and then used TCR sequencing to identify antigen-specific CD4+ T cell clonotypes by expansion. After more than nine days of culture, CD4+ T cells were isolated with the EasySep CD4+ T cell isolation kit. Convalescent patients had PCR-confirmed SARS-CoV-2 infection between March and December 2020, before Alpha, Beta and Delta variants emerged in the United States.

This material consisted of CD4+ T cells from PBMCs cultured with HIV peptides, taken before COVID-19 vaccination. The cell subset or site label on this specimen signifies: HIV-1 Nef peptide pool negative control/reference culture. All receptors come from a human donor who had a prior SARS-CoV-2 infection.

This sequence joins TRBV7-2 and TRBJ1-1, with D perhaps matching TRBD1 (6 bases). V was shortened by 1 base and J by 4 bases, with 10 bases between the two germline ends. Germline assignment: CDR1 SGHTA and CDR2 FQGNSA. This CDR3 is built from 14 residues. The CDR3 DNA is TGTGCCAGCAGCTTAGTCGGCAGGGGCACTGAAGCTTTCTTT. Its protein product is CASSLVGRGTEAFF.

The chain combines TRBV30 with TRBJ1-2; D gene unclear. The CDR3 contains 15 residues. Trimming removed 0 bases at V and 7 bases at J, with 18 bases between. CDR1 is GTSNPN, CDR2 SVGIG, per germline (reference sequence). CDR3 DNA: TGTGCCTGGAGTGTCGGGGTCGGGCGTTTGGGTGGCTACACCTTC. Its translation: CAWSVGVGRLGGYTF.

CDR3 nucleotides: TGTGCCAGGACCCGGGACAAGACGTGTCTTCCTGAAGCTTTCTTT. It translates to CARTRDKTCLPEAFF. The chain is built from TRBV6-4 and TRBJ1-1; possibly TRBD1 for D (6 bases). V gave up 9 bases and J gave up 6 bases, with 23 bases separating them. Germline CDR1 MRHNA, CDR2 SNTAGT. This CDR3 has 15 residues.

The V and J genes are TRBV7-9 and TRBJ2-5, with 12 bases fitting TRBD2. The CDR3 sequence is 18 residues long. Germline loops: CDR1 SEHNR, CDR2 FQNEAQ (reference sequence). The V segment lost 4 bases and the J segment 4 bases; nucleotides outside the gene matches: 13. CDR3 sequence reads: CASSSSTLAGGYRETQYF. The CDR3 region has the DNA TGTGCCAGCAGCTCATCCACTCTAGCGGGGGGGTATCGAGAGACCCAGTACTTC.

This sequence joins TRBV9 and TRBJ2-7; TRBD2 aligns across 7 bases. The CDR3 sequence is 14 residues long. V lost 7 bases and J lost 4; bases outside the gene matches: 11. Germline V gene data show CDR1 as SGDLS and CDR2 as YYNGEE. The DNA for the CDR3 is TGTGCCAGCGGTGGGGGAGGGCCAATTTACGAGCAGTACTTC. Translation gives CASGGGGPIYEQYF. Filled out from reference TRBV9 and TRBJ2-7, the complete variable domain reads DSGVTQTPKHLITATGQRVTLRCSPRSGDLSVYWYQQSLDQGLQFLIQYYNGEERAKGNILERFSAQQFPDLHSELNLSSLELGDSALYFCASGGGGPIYEQYFGPGTRLTVT.

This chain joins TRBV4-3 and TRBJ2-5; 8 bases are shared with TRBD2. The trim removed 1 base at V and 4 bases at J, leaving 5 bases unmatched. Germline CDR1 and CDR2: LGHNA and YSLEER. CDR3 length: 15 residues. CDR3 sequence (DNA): TGCGCCAGCAGCCAAGGATGGGCGGGGGGAGAGACCCAGTACTTC. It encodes CASSQGWAGGETQYF.

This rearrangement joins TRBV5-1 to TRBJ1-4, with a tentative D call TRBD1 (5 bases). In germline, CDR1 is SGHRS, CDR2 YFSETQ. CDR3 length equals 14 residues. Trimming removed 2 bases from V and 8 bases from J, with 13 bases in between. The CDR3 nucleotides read TGCGCCAGCAGCTTATCAGGGCGCGGAGAAAAACTGTTTTTT. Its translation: CASSLSGRGEKLFF.

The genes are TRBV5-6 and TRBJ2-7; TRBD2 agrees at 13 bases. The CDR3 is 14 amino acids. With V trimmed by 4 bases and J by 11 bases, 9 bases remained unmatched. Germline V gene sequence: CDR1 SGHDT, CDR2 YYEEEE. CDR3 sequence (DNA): TGTGCCAGCAGCCGTCGACTAGCGGGGGGTGTGAAGTACTTC. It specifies CASSRRLAGGVKYF.

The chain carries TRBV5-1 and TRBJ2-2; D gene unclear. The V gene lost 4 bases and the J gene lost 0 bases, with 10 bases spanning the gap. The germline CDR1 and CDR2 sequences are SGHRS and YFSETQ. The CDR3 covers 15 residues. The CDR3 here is CASSPPYANTGELFF. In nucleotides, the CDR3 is TGCGCCAGCAGCCCCCCTTACGCGAACACCGGGGAGCTGTTTTTT.

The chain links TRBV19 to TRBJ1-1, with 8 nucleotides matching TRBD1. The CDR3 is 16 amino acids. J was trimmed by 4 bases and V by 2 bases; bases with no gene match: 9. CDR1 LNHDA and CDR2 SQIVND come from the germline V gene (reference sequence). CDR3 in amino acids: CASSIYGRTGSTEAFF. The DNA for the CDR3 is TGTGCCAGTAGTATATACGGCCGGACAGGGAGCACTGAAGCTTTCTTT. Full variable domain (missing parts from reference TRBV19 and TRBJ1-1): DGGITQSPKYLFRKEGQNVTLSCEQNLNHDAMYWYRQDPGQGLRLIYYSQIVNDFQKGDIAEGYSVSREKKESFPLTVTSAQKNPTAFYLCASSIYGRTGSTEAFFGQGTRLTVV.

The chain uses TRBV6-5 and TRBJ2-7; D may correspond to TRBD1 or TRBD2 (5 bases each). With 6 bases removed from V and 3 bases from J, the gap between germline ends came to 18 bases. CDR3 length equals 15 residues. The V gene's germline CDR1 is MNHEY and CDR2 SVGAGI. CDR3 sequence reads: CASSIQGSGDYEQYF. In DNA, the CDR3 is TGTGCCAGCAGCATCCAGGGTTCCGGGGACTACGAGCAGTACTTC.

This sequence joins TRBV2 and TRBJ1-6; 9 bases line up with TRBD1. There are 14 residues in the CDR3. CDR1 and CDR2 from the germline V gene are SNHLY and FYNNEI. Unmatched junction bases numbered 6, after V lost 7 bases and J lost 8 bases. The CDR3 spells CASISGTGYSPLHF. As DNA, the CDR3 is TGTGCCAGCATATCTGGGACAGGGTATTCACCCCTCCACTTT.

CDR3 residues: CASSDRGSTRQQYF. CDR3 coding DNA: TGTGCCAGCAGTGACAGGGGATCTACAAGGCAGCAGTACTTC. The genes are TRBV2 and TRBJ2-7, with D possibly TRBD1 on 6 matching bases. The germline CDR1 and CDR2 sequences are SNHLY and FYNNEI. With 3 bases removed from V and 8 bases from J, the gap between germline ends came to 17 bases. The CDR3 covers 14 residues.

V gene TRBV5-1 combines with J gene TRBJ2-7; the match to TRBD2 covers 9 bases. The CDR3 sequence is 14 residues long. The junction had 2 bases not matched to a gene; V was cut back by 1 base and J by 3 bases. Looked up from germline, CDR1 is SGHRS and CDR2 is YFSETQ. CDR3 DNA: TGCGCCAGCAGCTTGATTAGCGGGAGCTACGAGCAGTACTTC. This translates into CASSLISGSYEQYF.

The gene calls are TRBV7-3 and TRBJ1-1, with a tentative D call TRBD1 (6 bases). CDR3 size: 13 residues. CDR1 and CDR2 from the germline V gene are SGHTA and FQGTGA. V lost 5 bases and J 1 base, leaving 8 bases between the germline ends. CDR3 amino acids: CASSLQGNTEAFF. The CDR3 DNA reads TGTGCCAGCAGCCTACAGGGGAACACTGAAGCTTTCTTT.

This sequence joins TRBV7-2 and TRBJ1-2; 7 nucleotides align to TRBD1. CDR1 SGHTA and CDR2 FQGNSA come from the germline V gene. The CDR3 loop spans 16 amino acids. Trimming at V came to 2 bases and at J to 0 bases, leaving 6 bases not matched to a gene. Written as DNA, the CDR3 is TGTGCCAGCAGCTTATTGGGACAGAACGCTAACTATGGCTACACCTTC. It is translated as CASSLLGQNANYGYTF.

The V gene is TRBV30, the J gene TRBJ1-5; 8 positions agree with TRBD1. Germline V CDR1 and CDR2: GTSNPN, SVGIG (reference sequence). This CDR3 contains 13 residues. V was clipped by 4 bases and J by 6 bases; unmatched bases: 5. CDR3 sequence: CAWNSGGGQPQHF. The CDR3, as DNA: TGTGCCTGGAATTCAGGGGGCGGTCAGCCCCAGCATTTT.

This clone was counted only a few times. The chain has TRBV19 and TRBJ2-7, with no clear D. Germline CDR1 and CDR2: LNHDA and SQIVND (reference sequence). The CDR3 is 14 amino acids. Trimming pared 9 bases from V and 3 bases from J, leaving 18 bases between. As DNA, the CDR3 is TGTGCCAGCCGGCGGAGACATCCAGACTACGAGCAGTACTTC. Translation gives CASRRRHPDYEQYF.

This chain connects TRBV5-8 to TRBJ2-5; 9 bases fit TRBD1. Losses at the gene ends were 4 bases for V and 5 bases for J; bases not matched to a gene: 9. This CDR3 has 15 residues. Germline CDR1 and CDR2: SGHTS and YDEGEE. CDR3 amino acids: CASSPGQGVWETQYF. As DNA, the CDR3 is TGTGCCAGCAGCCCGGGACAGGGTGTTTGGGAGACCCAGTACTTC.